The present entry profiles one T cell receptor (beta chain) with its context. The target of this receptor is not known. Qualities for individual bases were not recorded, and no much larger clone is one base off. The CDR3 regions of human TCRbeta chains were analyzed by immunosequencing. Per the source publication's procedure: Repertoire TCRs were matched against a reference library of SARS-CoV-2-specific TCRs generated with the MIRA antigen-specificity platform. Breadth was defined as the fraction of unique TCRs that were SARS-CoV-2-associated, and depth was defined as the fraction of total T cells that were SARS-CoV-2-associated. Using the MIRA data, each spike-specific TCR was assigned both to the spike region to which the TCR was reactive and to a CD4 or CD8 class. Log10-transformed breadth and depth values were compared by one-way ANOVA with Sidak's multiple comparisons tests. TCRdb took over this immuneACCESS table, retaining in-frame rearrangements with V and J assigned. Such tables are incomplete; in checked studies, under half of the missing clones stem from an unresolved V gene, and the remainder is unexplained. V and J calls plus clone size are reproduced from that table; the DNA served to infer D and trimming. The sample table shows 150,000 to 200,000 clones, and 90% to 95% are seen once. Together, the top ten hold 1% to 1.5% of the sample.

This specimen comes from a study of T cell responses to AZD1222 COVID-19 vaccine (dated by TCRdb to about 2021). With regard to the full study: A total of around 240 trial participants underwent TCR sequencing, of whom 207 had received two doses of AZD1222 and about 25 had received two doses of the MenACWY control vaccine. Trial participants were enrolled by age into subgroups of 18-55, 56-69 and 70-plus years, and about 150, 27 and 61 TCR-sequenced participants, respectively, were included in these subgroups. Broader findings and caveats from the paper: After two AZD1222 doses, both the breadth and the depth of spike-specific TCRs were significantly higher than at day 0 and than in MenACWY recipients. Participants were mostly white British, with more females than males. The authors suggested clonal diversity may have been underestimated. No day 14 peak-response samples were available, so repertoires were characterized only after the peak T cell response. Only a handful of AZD1222 recipients were SARS-CoV-2 seropositive at baseline, limiting conclusions about previously exposed vaccinees. The vaccine-associated CD4 TCRs covered the entire spike protein, and the dominant responses fell in regions 160-218 and 743-854. The 56-69-year group was small, and its depth increase did not reach significance, likely because of low power. Nearly half of unique spike-specific TCRs reportedly recognized epitopes outside regions mutated in the B.1.351 and B.1.1.7 variants.

Taken with the paper, the label for time point translates to: about 28 days (+/-7) after the second vaccine dose. AZD1222 recipients given second doses at about 4 weeks or at about 12 weeks were pooled, since spike-specific TCR depth and breadth were not found to differ between the two schedules. The vaccinee samples were drawn from two UK trials, COV001 and COV002, one of which was a single-blind randomized controlled phase 2/3 trial testing AZD1222 (ChAdOx1 nCoV-19) in healthy adults. For TCRbeta chain sequencing, PBMC samples were collected from trial participants at day 0 and at day 28 after the second dose. In the germline V gene, CDR1 corresponds to LGHNA and CDR2 to YNFKEQ. Trimming costs V 5 bases and J 6 bases, and their ends lie 13 bases apart. The CDR3 numbers 14 residues from cysteine through phenylalanine. The CDR3 DNA has 42 bases and is translated from base 1.

The chain is made from TRBV4-2 and TRBJ1-4; 5 matching bases give a weak D call of TRBD1. This material consisted of peripheral blood, taken 28 days after the second AZD1222 dose. This sequence originates from an adult who received the AZD1222 COVID-19 vaccine. The CDR3 in this case is CASSAPGVYEKLFF. Read as DNA, the sequence is TGTGCCAGCAGCGCTCCGGGGGTCTATGAAAAACTGTTTTTT.